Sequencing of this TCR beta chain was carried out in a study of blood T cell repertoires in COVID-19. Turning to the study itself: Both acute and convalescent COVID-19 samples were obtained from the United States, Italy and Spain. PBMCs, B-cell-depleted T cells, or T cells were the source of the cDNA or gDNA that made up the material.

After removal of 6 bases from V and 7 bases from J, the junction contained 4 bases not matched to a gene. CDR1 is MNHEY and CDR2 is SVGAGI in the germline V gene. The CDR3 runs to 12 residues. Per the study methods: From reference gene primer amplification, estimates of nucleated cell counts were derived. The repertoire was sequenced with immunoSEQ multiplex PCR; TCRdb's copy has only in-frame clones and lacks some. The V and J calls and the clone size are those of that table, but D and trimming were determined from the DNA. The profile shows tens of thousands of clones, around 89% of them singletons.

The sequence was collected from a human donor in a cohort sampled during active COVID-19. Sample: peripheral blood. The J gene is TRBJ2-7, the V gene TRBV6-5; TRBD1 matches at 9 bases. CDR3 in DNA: TGTGCCAGCAGATTCGGACAGGGGGAGCAGTACTTC. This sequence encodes CASRFGQGEQYF.